A single sample is the source of the 6 T cell receptor beta chains below, sequenced in a study of blood T cell repertoires in COVID-19 (dated by TCRdb to between 2020 and 2021). Library preparation used the immunoSEQ multiplex PCR assay. Sourced from immuneACCESS, this table was stored by TCRdb with only in-frame sequences that have V and J called. A share of the clones is absent; for the studies checked, an unresolved V gene accounts for under half, and the remainder has no known explanation. This sample lists 170,000 or so clones; almost 85% were detected once. Roughly an eighth of the sample lies in the top ten. Sequenced sample: peripheral blood. Receptors originate from a man younger than 35 with active or convalescent COVID-19.

J is TRBJ2-3 and V is TRBV3-1 (or the pseudogene TRBV3-2); 10 nucleotides align to TRBD2. This CDR3 has 16 amino acids. Germline CDR1 reads LGHDT; CDR2 reads YNNKEL (reference sequence). J was trimmed by 0 bases and V by 4 bases; bases with no gene match: 4. CDR3 bases: TGTGCCAGCAGCCGCCGGACTAGCGGAAGCACAGATACGCAGTATTTT. Translated: CASSRRTSGSTDTQYF.

The J gene is TRBJ2-2, the V gene TRBV7-3; 7 bases fit TRBD1. CDR1 is SGHTA, CDR2 FQGTGA, per germline. The length of the CDR3 is 15 residues. With 5 bases clipped from V and 3 bases from J, the junction kept 6 bases outside the gene matches. CDR3 residues: CASSLDRVDTGELFF. The CDR3, as DNA: TGTGCCAGCAGCCTCGACAGGGTGGACACCGGGGAGCTGTTTTTT.

The chain joins TRBV10-2 to TRBJ2-3; the match to TRBD2 covers 9 bases. In germline, CDR1 is WSHSY, CDR2 SAAADI. V was pared by 5 bases and J by 1 base, with 4 bases of the junction left unmatched. The CDR3 length is 15 residues. CDR3 in DNA: TGCGCCAGCAGTTTAGCGGGGGCCCGCACAGATACGCAGTATTTT. Protein: CASSLAGARTDTQYF.

The V call is TRBV10-3, the J call TRBJ2-5; 9 nucleotides match TRBD2. The ends lost 1 base at V and 0 bases at J; junction bases unmatched: 9. The germline V gene has CDR1 ENHRY and CDR2 SYGVKD. The CDR3 has 18 residues. CDR3 sequence reads: CAISEWVAGVEDQETQYF. CDR3 DNA sequence: TGTGCCATCAGTGAGTGGGTAGCGGGAGTGGAGGACCAAGAGACCCAGTACTTC.

V and J are TRBV4-1 and TRBJ1-2; TRBD1 is a possible D gene (5 bases). This CDR3 spans 16 amino acids. Trimming removed 4 bases at V and 3 bases at J, with 18 bases between. Germline V gene data show CDR1 as MGHRA and CDR2 as YSYEKL. CDR3 sequence (DNA): TGCGCCAGCAGCCCCCTACAGGTGAGGGAGGACTATGGCTACACCTTC. Amino acids: CASSPLQVREDYGYTF.

J is TRBJ1-2 and V is TRBV16; 7 bases fit TRBD1. This CDR3 region has 15 residues. Germline V gene lookup returns CDR1 KGHSY and CDR2 FQNENV. V lost 3 bases, J lost 6 bases, and 10 bases stayed unmatched. CDR3 region: CASSQGDRAQHGYTF. The CDR3 DNA sequence: TGTGCCAGCAGCCAGGGAGACAGGGCGCAGCATGGCTACACCTTC.